The 3 T cell receptor beta chains below were found in one sample sequenced in a study of cytomegalovirus exposure and HLA in healthy donors. Some clones are missing from TCRdb's copy, which holds only in-frame ones; the method was immunoSEQ multiplex PCR. The sample shows under 250,000 clones, around 87% of them seen only once. The material sequenced was PBMCs. All receptors derive from a man younger than 30 in good health and CMV-seronegative.

The chain couples TRBV27 to TRBJ1-3, with 8 bases aligning to TRBD1. Germline V gene sequence: CDR1 MNHEY, CDR2 SMNVEV (reference sequence). V shed 3 bases and J 2 bases; nucleotides not matched to a gene: 3. This CDR3 region has 15 residues. The chain's CDR3 is CASSFQGAAGNTIYF. CDR3 in DNA: TGTGCCAGCAGTTTCCAGGGGGCGGCTGGAAACACCATATATTTT.

This chain uses TRBV5-1 with TRBJ2-3; 8 positions match TRBD2. The CDR3 has 15 residues. Germline values: CDR1 SGHRS, CDR2 YFSETQ. After removal of 2 bases from V and 2 bases from J, the junction contained 4 bases not matched to a gene. The CDR3 DNA is TGCGCCAGCAGCTTAGCGGGGGCCGACACAGATACGCAGTATTTT. Its translation is CASSLAGADTDTQYF.

V and J are TRBV4-3 and TRBJ1-1, with 9 bases lining up with TRBD1. The CDR3 spans 16 residues. The germline CDR1 and CDR2 sequences are LGHNA and YSLEER. V dropped 0 bases and J dropped 0; count of bases not matched to a gene: 2. The CDR3 here is CASSQDDRGLNTEAFF. The CDR3 nucleotides read TGCGCCAGCAGCCAAGATGACAGGGGGTTGAACACTGAAGCTTTCTTT.